This TCR beta chain was observed in a study of beta chain features in type 1 diabetes. Overall study: Examination of sorted cells across all samples involved around 99 million cells. Overall study results and limits: Compared with healthy donors, patients appeared to share more similar naive, central memory and regulatory TCRB repertoires. Patients and controls would be equally affected if PCR favored shorter templates.

The V and J ends lost 6 bases and 6 bases, in that order; junction bases with no gene match: 13. Per germline, CDR1 MNHNY and CDR2 SVGAGI (reference sequence). The CDR3 contains 15 residues. Reverse transcription of all isolated RNA meant that expressed TCRB transcripts were sequenced. The assay was immunoSEQ multiplex PCR, and TCRdb's table has in-frame clones only and misses some. In the table there are roughly 60,000 clones, roughly 60% of which are singletons. About this clone: Its target is unknown.

The sequenced sample consisted of Tregs from blood. This chain uses TRBV6-6 with TRBJ2-7, with 8 bases fitting TRBD1. The TCR originated in a woman younger than 30 in good health. The CDR3 DNA is TGTGCCAGCAGGCGCGCTGGGACAGGTGTGATCGAGCAGTACTTC. Protein sequence: CASRRAGTGVIEQYF.